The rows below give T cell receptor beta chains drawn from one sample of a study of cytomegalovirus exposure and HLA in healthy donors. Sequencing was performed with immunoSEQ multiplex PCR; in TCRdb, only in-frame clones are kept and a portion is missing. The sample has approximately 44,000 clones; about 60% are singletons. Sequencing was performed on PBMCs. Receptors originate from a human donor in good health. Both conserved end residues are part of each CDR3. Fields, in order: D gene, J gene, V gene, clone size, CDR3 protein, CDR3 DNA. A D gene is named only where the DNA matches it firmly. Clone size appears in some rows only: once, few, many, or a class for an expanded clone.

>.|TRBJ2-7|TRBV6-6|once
CASSYGIGAAYEQYF
TGTGCCAGCAGTTACGGAATTGGGGCCGCCTACGAGCAGTACTTC
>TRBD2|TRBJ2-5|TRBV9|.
CASSSGLADRGPQYF
TGTGCCAGCAGCTCGGGACTAGCGGACCGCGGGCCCCAGTACTTC
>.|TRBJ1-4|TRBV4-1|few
CASSQDYSRNEKLFF
TGCGCCAGCAGCCAAGATTACTCCCGTAATGAAAAACTGTTTTTT
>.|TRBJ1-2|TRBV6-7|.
CASSSPCDRSRRGFYGYTF
TGTGCCAGCAGTTCCCCATGCGACAGGTCTAGACGAGGGTTTTATGGCTACACCTTC
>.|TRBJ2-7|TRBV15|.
CATSRVRADEQYF
TGTGCCACCAGCAGAGTCAGGGCCGACGAGCAGTACTTC
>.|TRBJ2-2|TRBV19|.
CASSTRQEDTGELFF
TGTGCCAGTAGTACCCGACAGGAGGACACCGGGGAGCTGTTTTTT
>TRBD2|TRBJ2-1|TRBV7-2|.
CASSLGLAYNEQFF
TGTGCCAGCAGCTTAGGACTAGCGTACAATGAGCAGTTCTTC
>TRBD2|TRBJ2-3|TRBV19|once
CASSRMGLAVGASTDTQYF
TGTGCCAGTAGTAGAATGGGACTAGCGGTGGGAGCTAGCACAGATACGCAGTATTTT
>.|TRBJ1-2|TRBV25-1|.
CASSDPFNYGYTF
TGTGCCAGCAGTGATCCTTTTAACTATGGCTACACCTTC
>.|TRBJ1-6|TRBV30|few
CAWSGDYNSPLHF
TGTGCCTGGAGCGGGGACTATAATTCACCCCTCCACTTT
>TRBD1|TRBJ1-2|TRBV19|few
CASSRMRDSSGYTF
TGTGCCAGTAGTCGGATGAGGGACAGTTCCGGCTACACCTTC
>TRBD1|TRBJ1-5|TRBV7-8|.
CASSPRTGGFSQPQHF
TGTGCCAGCAGCCCACGGACAGGGGGCTTCTCTCAGCCCCAGCATTTT
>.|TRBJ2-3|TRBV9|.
CASSRTGTDTQYF
TGTGCCAGCAGCCGAACAGGCACAGATACGCAGTATTTT
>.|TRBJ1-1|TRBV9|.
CASSEGPLPQNTEAFF
TGTGCCAGCAGCGAGGGGCCCTTACCTCAGAACACTGAAGCTTTCTTT
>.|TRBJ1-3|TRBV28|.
CASSLTGLSGNTIYF
TGTGCCAGCAGTTTAACAGGGCTCTCTGGAAACACCATATATTTT
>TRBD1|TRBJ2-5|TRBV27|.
CASSGQGEKTQYF
TGTGCCAGCAGCGGACAGGGTGAGAAGACCCAGTACTTC
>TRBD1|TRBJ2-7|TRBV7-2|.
CASSYGQGPYEQYF
TGTGCCAGCAGCTATGGACAGGGGCCCTACGAGCAGTACTTC
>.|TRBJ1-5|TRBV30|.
CAWSRQIGRQPQHF
TGTGCCTGGAGTCGTCAAATCGGTCGGCAGCCCCAGCATTTT
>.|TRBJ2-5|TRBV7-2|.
CASSLSGQQETQYF
TGTGCCAGCAGCTTATCCGGACAGCAAGAGACCCAGTACTTC
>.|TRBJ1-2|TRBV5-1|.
CASSRTAGVNYGYTF
TGCGCCAGCAGCAGGACCGCGGGGGTTAACTATGGCTACACCTTC
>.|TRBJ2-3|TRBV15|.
CATSRDYRWDTQYF
TGTGCCACCAGCAGAGATTATCGGTGGGATACGCAGTATTTT
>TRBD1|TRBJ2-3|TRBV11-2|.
CASSKTGTYTDTQYF
TGTGCCAGCAGCAAGACAGGGACCTACACAGATACGCAGTATTTT
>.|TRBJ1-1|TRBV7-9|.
CASSLRSNTEAFF
TGTGCCAGCAGCTTACGGTCGAACACTGAAGCTTTCTTT
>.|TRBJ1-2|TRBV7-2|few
CASSLELWAGGTDF
.
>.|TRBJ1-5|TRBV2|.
CASGFSQRNQPQHF
TGTGCCAGCGGATTCTCACAGCGCAATCAGCCCCAGCATTTT
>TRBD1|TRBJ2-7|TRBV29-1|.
CSVGDRGQQYF
TGCAGCGTTGGAGACAGGGGACAGCAGTACTTC
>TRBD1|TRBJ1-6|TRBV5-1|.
CASSLTPGQGGSPLHF
TGCGCCAGCAGCTTGACACCGGGACAGGGAGGGTCACCCCTCCACTTT
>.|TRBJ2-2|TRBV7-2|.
CASSLVPQSNGELFF
TGTGCCAGCAGCTTAGTTCCCCAGTCGAACGGGGAGCTGTTTTTT
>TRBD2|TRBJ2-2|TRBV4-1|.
CASSQEAGSNTGELFF
TGCGCCAGCAGCCAAGAAGCGGGGTCGAACACCGGGGAGCTGTTTTTT
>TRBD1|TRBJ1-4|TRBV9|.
CASSHGTVDPTTNEKLFF
TGTGCCAGCAGCCACGGGACAGTGGACCCCACAACTAATGAAAAACTGTTTTTT
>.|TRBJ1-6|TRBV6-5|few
CASSSRDTGSPLHF
TGTGCCAGCAGTAGCCGGGACACTGGTTCACCCCTCCACTTT
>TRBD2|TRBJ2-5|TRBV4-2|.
CASSPLRAGGPETQYF
TGTGCCAGCAGCCCCCTTCGAGCGGGGGGGCCGGAGACCCAGTACTTC
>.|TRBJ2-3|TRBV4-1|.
CASRRRDTDTQYF
TGCGCCAGCAGGCGGCGGGACACAGATACGCAGTATTTT
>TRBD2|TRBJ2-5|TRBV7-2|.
CASSLAGTRSETQYF
TGTGCCAGCAGCTTAGCGGGGACTAGGTCAGAGACCCAGTACTTC
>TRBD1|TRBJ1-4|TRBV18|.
CASSPRQGVEKLFF
TGTGCCAGCTCACCGAGGCAGGGGGTGGAAAAACTGTTTTTT
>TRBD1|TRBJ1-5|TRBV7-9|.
CASSTGTGPLEPQHF
TGTGCCAGCAGCACAGGGACAGGGCCCCTAGAGCCCCAGCATTTT
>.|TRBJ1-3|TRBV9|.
CASSVDAASGNTIYF
TGTGCCAGCAGCGTAGACGCGGCCTCTGGAAACACCATATATTTT
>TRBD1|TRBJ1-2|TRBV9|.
CASSVQGAASFYGYTF
TGTGCCAGCAGCGTACAGGGGGCGGCAAGCTTCTATGGCTACACCTTC
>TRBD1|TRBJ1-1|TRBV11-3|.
CASSLGGQGDTEAFF
TGTGCCAGCAGCTTGGGGGGACAGGGGGACACTGAAGCTTTCTTT
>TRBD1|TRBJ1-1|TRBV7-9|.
CASSSYRQGEAFF
TGTGCCAGCAGCTCCTACCGACAGGGGGAAGCTTTCTTT
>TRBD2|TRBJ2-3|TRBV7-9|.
CASSSTSGGMSDTQYF
TGTGCCAGCAGCTCTACTAGCGGGGGGATGTCAGATACGCAGTATTTT
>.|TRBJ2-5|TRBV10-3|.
CAIRSQETQYF
TGTGCCATCAGGAGTCAAGAGACCCAGTACTTC
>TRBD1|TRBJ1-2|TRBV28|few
CASSFWTGPNYGYTF
TGTGCCAGCAGTTTCTGGACAGGTCCTAACTATGGCTACACCTTC
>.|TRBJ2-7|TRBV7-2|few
CASSLSSAYEQYF
TGTGCCAGCAGCTTATCGTCAGCCTACGAGCAGTACTTC
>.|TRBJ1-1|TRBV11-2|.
CASSLDINTEAFF
TGTGCCAGCAGCTTAGATATCAACACTGAAGCTTTCTTT
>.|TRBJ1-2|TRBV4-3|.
CASSQDRTAYGYTF
TGCGCCAGCAGCCAAGATCGGACAGCTTATGGCTACACCTTC